Presented here are 29 T cell receptor beta chains from one specimen sequenced in a study of Graves' ophthalmopathy and Graves' hyperthyroidism. RNA transcripts provided the template for amplifying TCR beta CDR3 regions. An initial RT-PCR round employing HTBI primers preceded a second-round multiplex PCR. Using its own MiXCR run on the multiplex PCR reads, TCRdb lists one record per CDR3 protein. The sample contains roughly 1.1 million distinct CDR3 sequences, 35% to 40% of which appear only once. Input material: peripheral blood or thyroid tissue (not recorded which). All receptors derive from an adult man with Graves' hyperthyroidism.

In this sample, this clonotype turned up many times. V is TRBV7-2 and J is TRBJ1-6; D is possibly TRBD1 (6 bases). The germline V gene has CDR1 SGHTA and CDR2 FQGNSA. V was shortened by 5 bases and J by 2 bases, with 13 bases between the two germline ends. The CDR3 consists of 16 residues. As DNA, the CDR3 is TGTGCCAGCAGCCCGGACAGAGGAACCTATAATTCACCCCTCCACTTT. Residues: CASSPDRGTYNSPLHF.

This clonotype was counted only a few times. V gene TRBV5-8 combines with J gene TRBJ1-6, with D uncertain. Trimming pared 0 bases from V and 7 bases from J, leaving 11 bases between. The germline V gene has CDR1 SGHTS and CDR2 YDEGEE. This CDR3 contains 15 residues. This CDR3 is CASSLGQSVNSPLHF. The CDR3, as DNA: TGTGCCAGCAGCTTGGGACAATCGGTAAATTCACCCCTCCACTTT.

V gene TRBV13 combines with J gene TRBJ1-2; D gene uncertain. There are 16 residues in the CDR3. Germline loops: CDR1 PRHDT, CDR2 FYEKMQ (reference sequence). V was pared by 6 bases and J by 8 bases, with 25 bases between. The CDR3 loop reads CASSLPFRVGLEGYTF. The CDR3 nucleotides are TGTGCCAGCAGTTTACCCTTCCGGGTGGGCCTGGAGGGCTACACCTTC.

This clonotype was seen many times. The chain has TRBV7-2 and TRBJ1-2; TRBD1 matches at 8 bases. Trimming took 3 bases from V and 6 from J; bases not matched to a gene: 12. CDR3 size: 16 residues. CDR1 and CDR2 from the germline V gene are SGHTA and FQGNSA. CDR3 nucleotide sequence: TGTGCCAGCAGCTTCGTCAGGGGGCCCCAGGTGGATGGCTACACCTTC. This gives the protein CASSFVRGPQVDGYTF.

J is TRBJ2-5 and V is TRBV5-8; tentatively, D is TRBD1 or TRBD2 (5 bases each). This CDR3 has 14 amino acids. V lost 4 bases to trimming and J lost 1 base, with 11 bases between them. CDR1 is SGHTS and CDR2 is YDEGEE in the germline V gene. The CDR3 DNA follows: TGTGCCAGCAGCGGGACGCCCCTCCAAGAGACCCAGTACTTC. This encodes CASSGTPLQETQYF.

This chain connects TRBV20-1 to TRBJ1-1; D gene unclear. CDR3 size: 11 residues. Germline V gene data show CDR1 as DFQATT and CDR2 as SNEGSKA (reference sequence). Trimming pared 1 base from V and 7 bases from J, leaving 7 bases between. The CDR3 nucleotides are TGCAGTGCTAGAGTTAGTATTGAAGCTTTCTTT. Translating it yields CSARVSIEAFF.

The rearrangement joins TRBV7-9 to TRBJ2-7, with no clear D. The V and J ends lost 1 base and 7 bases respectively, with 11 bases between them. Germline values: CDR1 SEHNR, CDR2 FQNEAQ (reference sequence). The CDR3 is 13 amino acids. The CDR3 DNA reads as TGTGCCAGCAGCTTAGAACACGGCTCTGAGCAGTACTTC. Its protein product is CASSLEHGSEQYF.

This clonotype was found many times. The V and J genes are TRBV25-1 and TRBJ1-2; no clear D. The CDR3 has 14 amino acids. Germline-derived CDR1 and CDR2 are MGHDK and SYGVNS. Trimming stripped 2 bases from V and 8 bases from J, with 15 bases between. CDR3 residues: CASSEGEGLEGYTF. The CDR3 nucleotides read TGTGCCAGCAGTGAAGGTGAGGGCCTAGAGGGCTACACCTTC.

This clonotype has a handful of counts. The chain uses TRBV6-6 and TRBJ1-2; D is possibly TRBD1 (5 bases). Germline CDR1 MNHNY, CDR2 SVGAGI (reference sequence). CDR3 length: 15 residues. Trimming took off 5 bases at V and 4 bases at J, with 17 bases between the two ends. In DNA form, the CDR3 reads TGTGCCAGCAGTACGCGGGGCTCTACCTCCTATGGCTACACCTTC. Amino acid sequence: CASSTRGSTSYGYTF.

As regards this clonotype: Given a much more abundant clone one base away, this may be a read error. The chain uses TRBV10-2 and TRBJ2-7, with D possibly matching TRBD2 (6 bases). The CDR3 sequence is 12 residues long. Germline V CDR1 and CDR2: WSHSY, SAAADI. The CDR3 loop is CASNRLVCEQYF. The CDR3 nucleotides are TGTGCCAGCAACCGACTAGTGTGCGAGCAGTACTTC.

The CDR3 DNA sequence: TGTGCCAGTGCTAGGGGGCAGGTGAACACTGAAGCTTTCTTT. Translating it yields CASARGQVNTEAFF. The chain employs TRBV19 and TRBJ1-1, with 7 bases matching TRBD1. The CDR3 covers 14 residues. Per the germline V gene, CDR1 is LNHDA and CDR2 is SQIVND (reference sequence). V shed 8 bases, J shed 0 bases, and the junction held 6 bases outside the gene matches.

This clonotype was observed at least ten times. V usage is TRBV7-2 and J usage is TRBJ1-1; 8 nucleotides match TRBD1. Germline V gives CDR1 SGHTA, CDR2 FQGNSA. J gave up 4 bases and V 5 bases, and 18 bases lay outside the gene matches. The length of the CDR3 is 18 residues. The CDR3 sequence: CASSGTGLSYFRGTEAFF. In nucleotides, the CDR3 is TGTGCCAGCAGCGGGACAGGACTCTCCTATTTCCGAGGCACTGAAGCTTTCTTT.

The V call is TRBV4-3, the J call TRBJ2-2; D gene ambiguous. Germline assignment: CDR1 LGHNA and CDR2 YSLEER. The germline V and J ends were trimmed by 2 bases and 0 bases, with 4 bases remaining between them. CDR3 length: 14 residues. The CDR3 nucleotides read TGCGCCAGCAGCCAATGGTCGAACACCGGGGAGCTGTTTTTT. This sequence encodes CASSQWSNTGELFF.

This chain joins TRBV19 and TRBJ2-7; TRBD1 matches 7 bases. This CDR3 spans 15 amino acids. Per germline, CDR1 LNHDA and CDR2 SQIVND (reference sequence). J gave up 3 bases and V 5 bases, and 10 bases lay outside the gene matches. The CDR3 here is CASSHTVGQSYEQYF. Written as DNA, the CDR3 is TGTGCCAGTAGTCACACTGTGGGACAGAGCTACGAGCAGTACTTC.

This clonotype was detected many times. The rearrangement joins TRBV7-9 to TRBJ2-5, with TRBD2 matching over 7 bases. The CDR3 has 15 residues. The V gene's germline CDR1 is SEHNR and CDR2 FQNEAQ (reference sequence). V gave up 5 bases and J gave up 2 bases; unmatched junction bases: 8. CDR3 bases: TGTGCCAGCAGCCCCACTAGCGTCACACAAGAGACCCAGTACTTC. It is translated as CASSPTSVTQETQYF.

Worth noting for this clonotype: Sequence at one end of the junction differs from germline and may be a read error. The chain has TRBV25-1 and TRBJ1-2, with 8 nucleotides matching TRBD1. This CDR3 has 15 amino acids. The germline V gene has CDR1 MGHDK and CDR2 SYGVNS. The CDR3 here is CAGSLRRTGLVGYTF. For the CDR3, the DNA is TGTGCCGGCAGTTTACGCCGGACAGGGTTGGTTGGCTACACCTTC.

This clonotype appeared a single time. The chain is built from TRBV10-3 and TRBJ2-5, with a tentative D call TRBD1 (5 bases). Between the trimmed V and J ends, which lost 10 bases and 5 bases, there was a span of 26 bases. The CDR3 loop spans 16 amino acids. CDR1 and CDR2 from the germline V gene are ENHRY and SYGVKD. The CDR3 bases are TGTGCCACGGTGGAGTTAGCTGGGGCCAACGTGGAGACCCAGTACTTC. This translates into CATVELAGANVETQYF.

Many counts were recorded for this clonotype. This chain joins TRBV15 and TRBJ2-2, with 7 bases fitting TRBD1. V lost 1 base, J lost 5 bases, and 4 bases stayed unmatched. This CDR3 region has 15 residues. Germline V gene sequence: CDR1 LNHNV, CDR2 YYDKDF (reference sequence). DNA for the CDR3: TGTGCCACCAGCAGAGGGCTACAGGGGACCGGGGAGCTGTTTTTT. Translating it yields CATSRGLQGTGELFF.

This clonotype was seen ten or more times. The chain has TRBV5-1 and TRBJ2-2; D may be TRBD2 (6 bases). The germline V and J ends were trimmed by 4 bases and 6 bases, with 13 bases remaining between them. The CDR3 totals 14 residues. Germline CDR1 and CDR2: SGHRS and YFSETQ. The CDR3 protein is CASSARLVPGELFF. The CDR3 coding sequence is TGCGCCAGCAGCGCCAGACTAGTACCCGGGGAGCTGTTTTTT.

Note on this clonotype: A much larger clone lies a single base off, so this may be a read error. This rearrangement joins TRBV10-3 to TRBJ1-6; D unclear. The V gene lost 6 bases and the J gene lost 4 bases, with 13 bases spanning the gap. Germline V gene data show CDR1 as ENHRY and CDR2 as SYGVKD. The CDR3 has 15 residues. CDR3 amino acids: CAISPRVGYNSPLHF. Written as DNA, the CDR3 is TGTGCCATCAGCCCCCGGGTGGGGTATAATTCACCCCTCCACTTT.

There are many counts of this clonotype. This chain links TRBV6-5 with TRBJ1-3; D ambiguous. The germline V gene encodes CDR1 MNHEY and CDR2 SVGAGI. The CDR3 is 12 residues long. The germline V and J ends were trimmed by 6 bases and 2 bases, with 5 bases remaining between them. Here the CDR3 reads CASRGPGNTIYF. CDR3 DNA sequence: TGTGCCAGCAGAGGACCTGGAAACACCATATATTTT.

This clonotype was seen once. V gene TRBV7-6 combines with J gene TRBJ2-6; D gene uncertain. Germline lookup yields CDR1 SGHVS and CDR2 FNYEAQ. This CDR3 comprises 18 residues. Trimming removed 1 base from V and 2 bases from J, with 15 bases in between. The CDR3 loop reads CASSLEGLDWTGANVLTF. The CDR3 DNA reads TGTGCCAGCAGCTTAGAGGGCCTAGACTGGACTGGGGCCAACGTCCTGACTTTC.

The V gene is TRBV7-6, the J gene TRBJ2-7; D may be TRBD2 (6 bases). The CDR3 runs 14 residues. With 4 bases removed from V and 4 bases from J, the gap between germline ends came to 14 bases. Germline V CDR1 and CDR2: SGHVS, FNYEAQ. The CDR3 region is CASSSGTPPYEQYF. DNA for the CDR3: TGTGCCAGCAGCTCCGGGACTCCTCCATACGAGCAGTACTTC.

The J gene is TRBJ1-4, the V gene TRBV2; D may be TRBD1 (6 bases). CDR1 is SNHLY and CDR2 is FYNNEI in the germline V gene. Trimming removed 5 bases at V and 3 bases at J, with 13 bases between. The CDR3 runs 15 residues. CDR3 coding DNA: TGTGCCAGCAGTTTACCGGGACAATCTAATGAAAAACTGTTTTTT. As protein: CASSLPGQSNEKLFF.

The table lists this clonotype with many counts. The DNA is left out, because the CDR3 cannot be placed on it with certainty; the CDR3 is given as TCRdb lists it. This chain uses TRBV20-1 with TRBJ2-7; the table names TRBD2, a call not compared with the DNA. Germline V gives CDR1 DFQATT, CDR2 SNEGSKA (reference sequence). The CDR3 is 13 residues long, ends included. This CDR3 is CSAFGEGGYEQYF.

The rearrangement uses TRBV7-2 and TRBJ1-2; TRBD1 might be the D (5 bases). This CDR3 spans 13 amino acids. Germline CDR1 SGHTA, CDR2 FQGNSA. Deletions cut 6 bases from V and 8 bases from J, with 16 bases between. CDR3 sequence: CASSFRGARGYTF. The CDR3 DNA reads as TGTGCCAGCAGTTTTCGAGGGGCGCGGGGCTACACCTTC. The variable domain in full, with the rest retrieved from reference TRBV7-2 and TRBJ1-2, is GAGVSQSPSNKVTEKGKDVELRCDPISGHTALYWYRQSLGQGLEFLIYFQGNSAPDKSGLPSDRFSAERTGGSVSTLTIQRTQQEDSAVYLCASSFRGARGYTFGSGTRLTVV.

This clonotype has ten or more counts. V is TRBV7-6 and J is TRBJ2-7; the D gene is possibly TRBD2 (6 bases). Germline lookup yields CDR1 SGHVS and CDR2 FNYEAQ. This CDR3 region has 12 residues. Trimming took 5 bases from V and 7 from J, leaving 12 bases between them. Here the CDR3 DNA reads TGTGCCAGCAGCGGGGCGGGGCTAGAGCAGTACTTC. It codes for CASSGAGLEQYF.

V is TRBV5-6 and J is TRBJ2-7; D possibly corresponds to TRBD1 (5 bases). Trimming pared 0 bases from V and 1 base from J, leaving 14 bases between. Germline V gene sequence: CDR1 SGHDT, CDR2 YYEEEE. The CDR3 loop spans 16 amino acids. CDR3 sequence reads: CASSLAPGRASYEQYF. The CDR3 bases are TGTGCCAGCAGCTTGGCCCCGGGCAGGGCGTCCTACGAGCAGTACTTC. The complete variable domain, with remaining parts taken from reference TRBV5-6 and TRBJ2-7, reads DAGVTQSPTHLIKTRGQQVTLRCSPKSGHDTVSWYQQALGQGPQFIFQYYEEEERQRGNFPDRFSGHQFPNYSSELNVNALLLGDSALYLCASSLAPGRASYEQYFGPGTRLTVT.

This clonotype was observed many times. The rearrangement joins TRBV7-8 to TRBJ2-5, with 9 bases fitting TRBD1. The CDR3 contains 15 residues. The ends lost 5 bases at V and 5 bases at J; junction bases unmatched: 9. CDR1 is SGHVS and CDR2 is FQNEAQ in the germline V gene. The CDR3 here is CASSEGTGWIETQYF. The CDR3 region has the DNA TGTGCCAGCAGCGAAGGGACAGGGTGGATCGAGACCCAGTACTTC.